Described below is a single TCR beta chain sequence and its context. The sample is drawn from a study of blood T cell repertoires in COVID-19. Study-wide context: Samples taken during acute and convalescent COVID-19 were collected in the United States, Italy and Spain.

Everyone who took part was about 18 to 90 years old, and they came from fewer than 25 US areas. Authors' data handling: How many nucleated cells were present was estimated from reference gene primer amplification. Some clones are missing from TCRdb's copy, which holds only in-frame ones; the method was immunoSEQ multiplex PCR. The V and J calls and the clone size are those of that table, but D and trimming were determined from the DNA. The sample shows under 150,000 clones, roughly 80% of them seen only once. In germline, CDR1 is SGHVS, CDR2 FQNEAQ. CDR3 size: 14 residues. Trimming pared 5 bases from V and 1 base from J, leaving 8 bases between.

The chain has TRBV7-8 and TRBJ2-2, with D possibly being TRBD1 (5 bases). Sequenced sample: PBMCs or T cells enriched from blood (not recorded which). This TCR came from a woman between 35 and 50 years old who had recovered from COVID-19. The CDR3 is CASSQTGNTGELFF. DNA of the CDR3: TGTGCCAGCAGCCAAACAGGGAACACCGGGGAGCTGTTTTTT.